The sequence of this T cell receptor (beta chain) was determined in a study of blood T cell repertoires in COVID-19. The wider study: Nucleic acid was either cDNA or gDNA, and it came from T cells, B-cell-depleted T cells, or PBMCs.

V shed 4 bases, J shed 4 bases, and the junction held 8 bases outside the gene matches. Looked up from germline, CDR1 is SGHKS and CDR2 is YYEKEE (reference sequence). CDR3 length: 14 amino acids. Which cohort a participant joined came from the clinical history participants gave. How the authors handled the data: Estimates of nucleated cell counts were drawn from the amplification of reference gene primers. TCRdb keeps only in-frame clones here, not all; method: immunoSEQ multiplex PCR. V and J calls and clone size come straight from that table; D and trimming were deduced from the DNA. The sample holds 200,000 or so clones, roughly nine tenths seen once.

Sequenced: PBMCs or T cells enriched from blood (not recorded which). The sequence derives from a woman aged 40-49 years with acute COVID-19. The chain recombines TRBV5-5 with TRBJ2-7; 7 nucleotides line up with TRBD2. This CDR3 is CASSRRLAEYEQYF. DNA of the CDR3: TGTGCCAGCAGCCGGCGACTAGCCGAGTACGAGCAGTACTTC.